The entry that follows covers one T cell receptor beta chain sequence. The CDR3 runs 15 residues. Germline V gene data show CDR1 as SGHRS and CDR2 as YFSETQ. Trimming took off 0 bases at V and 0 bases at J, with 7 bases between the two ends. The data were obtained in a study of blood T cell repertoires in COVID-19. Produced via immunoSEQ multiplex PCR; TCRdb's table is partial and in-frame only. The sample records fewer than 180,000 clones, more than 80% being singletons. The receptor comes from a man aged 70 or older with acute or convalescent COVID-19. The source material was peripheral blood. The rearrangement links TRBV5-1 to TRBJ2-1; D is unresolved. CDR3 coding DNA: TGCGCCAGCAGCTTGGTTCGTAGCTCCTACAATGAGCAGTTCTTC. This sequence encodes CASSLVRSSYNEQFF.